These T cell receptor beta chains were read from a single sample in a study of CD8+ T cells in alopecia areata. TCRdb keeps only in-frame clones here, not all; method: immunoSEQ multiplex PCR. The top ten clones hold approximately 1.8% of a sample with about 280,000 clones, more than 45% of them seen once. Sequencing used CD4+ T cells sorted from blood, obtained at week 24, from a patient treated with tofacitinib. Source of these receptors: a human donor with alopecia areata. CDR3s include the opening cysteine and the closing phenylalanine or tryptophan. The D gene is left open where the match is weak. Rows give clone size only sometimes, using once, few, many, or a class for an expanded clone.

TRBJ2-7	NA	TRBV4-1	NA	TGCGCCAGCAGCCAAGAAGGAACCCCCCGTTACGAGCAGTACTTC	CASSQEGTPRYEQYF
TRBJ2-7	NA	TRBV7-9	NA	TGTGCCAGCAGCTTAGCCTACAACCCAAGGGTCTACGAGCAGTACTTC	CASSLAYNPRVYEQYF
TRBJ2-6	NA	TRBV6-5	NA	TGTGCCAGCAGTTTAAGACAGTCTGGGGCCAACGTCCTGACTTTC	CASSLRQSGANVLTF
TRBJ1-2	many	TRBV28	TRBD1	TGTGCCAGCAGGACAGGGAGTTCTGGCTACACCTTC	CASRTGSSGYTF
TRBJ1-2	NA	TRBV25-1	NA	TGTGCCAGCAGTGAATTCGGCGACAACTATGGCTACACCTTC	CASSEFGDNYGYTF
TRBJ2-6	NA	TRBV30	NA	TGTGCCTGGAGTGTGGCTTTCTCTGGGGCCAACGTCCTGACTTTC	CAWSVAFSGANVLTF
TRBJ1-6	NA	TRBV2	TRBD1	TGTGCCAGCAGAACCGGACAGGGTTCACCCCTCCACTTT	CASRTGQGSPLHF
TRBJ2-2	few	TRBV11-2	NA	TGTGCCAGCAGCTTAGCGGAGTGGGGAACCGGGGAGCTGTTTTTT	CASSLAEWGTGELFF
TRBJ1-6	NA	TRBV9	NA	TGTGCCAGCAGCGTAGTAGGGGAGGATTCACCCCTCCACTTT	CASSVVGEDSPLHF
TRBJ1-2	few	TRBV5-4	NA	TGTGCCAGCAGCTTTTCTGGATTAGCTAACTATGGCTACACCTTC	CASSFSGLANYGYTF
TRBJ2-1	NA	TRBV20-1	NA	TGCAGTGCTAGCGTCTACAATGAGCAGTTCTTC	CSASVYNEQFF
TRBJ2-3	NA	TRBV30	NA	TGTGCCTGGAGTGTATCTAGTCGCGGGGGCACAGATACGCAGTATTTT	CAWSVSSRGGTDTQYF
TRBJ1-2	few	TRBV7-2	NA	TGTGCCAGCAGCTTGACCAGGACTCACTATGGCTACACCTTC	CASSLTRTHYGYTF
TRBJ2-5	NA	TRBV5-3	NA	TGTGCCAGAAGCTCCCAAGCGACTAGAGAAGAGACCCAGTACTTC	CARSSQATREETQYF
TRBJ1-1	NA	TRBV5-1	NA	TGCGCCAGCAGCTTGGACAGCATGAACACTGAAGCTTTCTTT	CASSLDSMNTEAFF
TRBJ1-1	NA	TRBV15	NA	TGTGCCACCAGCAGAGGGTGGAGACAGAACACTGAAGCTTTCTTT	CATSRGWRQNTEAFF
TRBJ2-7	few	TRBV10-3	TRBD1	TGTGCCATCAGAGGGACAGGCGCGCCCTACGAGCAGTACTTC	CAIRGTGAPYEQYF
TRBJ2-7	NA	TRBV6-5	TRBD1	TGTGCCAGCAGGTACCGGACAGGCCCCTACGAGCAGTACTTC	CASRYRTGPYEQYF
TRBJ2-3	NA	TRBV30	NA	TGTGCCTGGAGGTGGTCCGCGACAGATACGCAGTATTTT	CAWRWSATDTQYF
TRBJ2-2	NA	TRBV9	NA	TGTGCCAGCAGCGTTCGGACAGACACCGGGGAGCTGTTTTTT	CASSVRTDTGELFF
TRBJ2-2	NA	TRBV2	NA	TGTGCCACATCAACTAGCTCCGACGGGGAGCTGTTTTTT	CATSTSSDGELFF
TRBJ2-3	NA	TRBV30	NA	TGTGCCTGGAGCCGACCCGAAAGGCGCACAGATACGCAGTATTTT	CAWSRPERRTDTQYF
TRBJ2-5	NA	TRBV7-9	NA	TGTGCCAGCAGCTTTGCCAGGGGCATGGTGGAGACCCAGTACTTC	CASSFARGMVETQYF
TRBJ1-2	NA	TRBV28	NA	TGTGCCAGCAGTTTAAACAAACTTTATGGCTACACCTTC	CASSLNKLYGYTF
TRBJ2-7	NA	TRBV7-9	TRBD1	TGTGCTGTAGGGACAGGGGGCCAGACTAACTCCTACGAGCAGTACTTC	CAVGTGGQTNSYEQYF
TRBJ2-5	NA	TRBV29-1	TRBD2	TGCAGCGTTTCGACTAGCGGGGGGCAAGAGACCCAGTACTTC	CSVSTSGGQETQYF
TRBJ2-3	NA	TRBV5-6	NA	TGTGCCAGCAGTTACAGGGAGGGCACAGATACGCAGTATTTT	CASSYREGTDTQYF
TRBJ2-1	few	TRBV30	NA	TGTGCCTGGAGAGGCGGGTCCTCCTACAATGAGCAGTTCTTC	CAWRGGSSYNEQFF
TRBJ1-5	NA	TRBV4-2	NA	TGTGCCAGCAGCCAAGATTGGGGCAGGGGCAATCAGCCCCAGCATTTT	CASSQDWGRGNQPQHF
TRBJ2-7	NA	TRBV30	NA	TGTGCCTGGAGTGTACGAGCCTACAACAACTACGAGCAGTACTTC	CAWSVRAYNNYEQYF
TRBJ2-1	NA	TRBV5-4	NA	TGTGCCAGCAGCTTGGAAGGGGGGGCCTACAATGAGCAGTTCTTC	CASSLEGGAYNEQFF
TRBJ1-1	NA	TRBV29-1	NA	TGCAGCGTTGTCCGGGGAAACACTGAAGCTTTCTTT	CSVVRGNTEAFF
TRBJ2-6	NA	TRBV30	NA	TGTGCCTGGAGATTAGGCTCTGGGGCCAACGTCCTGACTTTC	CAWRLGSGANVLTF
TRBJ2-2	NA	TRBV6-5	NA	TGTGCCAGCAACAACAGGGTCACCGGGGAGCTGTTTTTT	CASNNRVTGELFF
TRBJ1-5	NA	TRBV6-6	NA	TGTGCCAGCAGTTACTCGATGGGTGGGAGCAATCAGCCCCAGCATTTT	CASSYSMGGSNQPQHF
TRBJ2-3	few	TRBV7-9	TRBD1	TGTGCCAGCAGTTCAGGGGGAGATACGCAGTATTTT	CASSSGGDTQYF
TRBJ2-7	few	TRBV29-1	NA	TGCAGCGTTGCAGCCAATTCCTACGAGCAGTACTTC	CSVAANSYEQYF
TRBJ2-7	NA	TRBV6-6	NA	TGTGCCAGCACCTCCGGACATCTCGAGCAGTACTTC	CASTSGHLEQYF
TRBJ1-1	NA	TRBV30	NA	TGTGCCTGGAGCTTTAACAGGAACACTGAAGCTTTCTTT	CAWSFNRNTEAFF
TRBJ1-2	few	TRBV9	NA	TGTGCCAGCAGCCTTAGGGACGGGAACTATGGCTACACCTTC	CASSLRDGNYGYTF
TRBJ2-5	once	TRBV28	NA	TGTGCCAGCACCTCGGGCGGCTGGAGAGAGACCCAGTACTTC	CASTSGGWRETQYF
TRBJ1-4	NA	TRBV4-3	NA	TGCGCCAGCAGCCAGAACTCGGATGGAAAACTGTTTTTT	CASSQNSDGKLFF
TRBJ2-4	NA	TRBV5-1	NA	TGCGCCAGCAGCTTGTGGTCGGGAAGGCCTGGAACCAAAAACATTCAGTACTTC	CASSLWSGRPGTKNIQYF
TRBJ2-1	NA	TRBV29-1	TRBD1	TGCAGCCTAAACCCGACAGGGGGCAGTGAGCAGTTCTTC	CSLNPTGGSEQFF
TRBJ2-1	NA	TRBV4-1	NA	TGCGCCAGCAGCCAACCGGGGCTGGGGAATGAGCAGTTCTTC	CASSQPGLGNEQFF
TRBJ2-1	NA	TRBV15	NA	TGTGCCACCAGCGATATGGGGACACTCTACAATGAGCAGTTCTTC	CATSDMGTLYNEQFF
TRBJ2-3	NA	TRBV7-2	TRBD2	TGTGCCAGCAGCCCAAAGTGGGGGGAGGGGCATACAGATACGCAGTATTTT	CASSPKWGEGHTDTQYF
TRBJ2-7	NA	TRBV7-8	TRBD1	TGTGCCAGCAGCTTCGCGACAGGGGGCGACGGCTCCTACGAGCAGTACTTC	CASSFATGGDGSYEQYF
TRBJ2-7	NA	TRBV29-1	TRBD1	TGCAGCGTCTCAGGGGGCCCCTACGAGCAGTACTTC	CSVSGGPYEQYF
TRBJ2-5	NA	TRBV18	NA	TGTGCCAGCTCAACCAACTCCGGGGAGACCCAGTACTTC	CASSTNSGETQYF